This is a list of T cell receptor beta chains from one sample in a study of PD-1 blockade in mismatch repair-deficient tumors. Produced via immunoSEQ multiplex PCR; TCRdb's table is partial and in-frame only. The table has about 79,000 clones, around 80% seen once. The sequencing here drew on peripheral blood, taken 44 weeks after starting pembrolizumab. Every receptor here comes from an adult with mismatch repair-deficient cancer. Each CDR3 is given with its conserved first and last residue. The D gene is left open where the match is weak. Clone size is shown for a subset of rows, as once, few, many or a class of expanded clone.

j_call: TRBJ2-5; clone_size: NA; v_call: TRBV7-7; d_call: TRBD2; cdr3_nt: TGTGCTAGCAGACGGGGACTAGGGCACGAAGAGACCCAGTACTTC; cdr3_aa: CASRRGLGHEETQYF
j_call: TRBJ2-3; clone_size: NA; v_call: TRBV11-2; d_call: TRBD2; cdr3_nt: TGTGCCAGCAGGCCTAGCGGAATCACAGATACGCAGTATTTT; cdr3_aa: CASRPSGITDTQYF
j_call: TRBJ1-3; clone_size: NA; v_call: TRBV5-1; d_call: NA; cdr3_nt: TGCGCCAGCAGCACGGACTCCCCAAGCTCTGGAAACACCATATATTTT; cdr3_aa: CASSTDSPSSGNTIYF
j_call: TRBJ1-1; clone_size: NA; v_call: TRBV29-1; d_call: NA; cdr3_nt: TGCAGCGTTGAGTATCGGGGTCTGAACACTGAAGCTTTCTTT; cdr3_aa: CSVEYRGLNTEAFF
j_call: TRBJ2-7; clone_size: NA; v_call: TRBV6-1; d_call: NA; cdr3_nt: TGTGCCAGCAGAGTCGGGTGGAGCTCCCCCTACGAGCAGTACTTC; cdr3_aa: CASRVGWSSPYEQYF
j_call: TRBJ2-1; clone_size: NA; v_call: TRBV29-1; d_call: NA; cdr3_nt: TGCAGCATGAGGACTACCAATGAGCAGTTCTTC; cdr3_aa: CSMRTTNEQFF
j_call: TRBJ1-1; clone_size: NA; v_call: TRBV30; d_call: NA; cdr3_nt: TGTGCCTGGGGGACCAGGAACACTGAAGCTTTCTTT; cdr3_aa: CAWGTRNTEAFF
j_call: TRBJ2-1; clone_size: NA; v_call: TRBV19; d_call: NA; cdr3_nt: TGTGCCAGTAGTATTCCGGCGAGGGACAATGAGCAGTTCTTC; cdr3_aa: CASSIPARDNEQFF
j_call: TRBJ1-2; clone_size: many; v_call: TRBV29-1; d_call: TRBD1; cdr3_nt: TGCAGCGTGGCCGATGGGACAGGGGGCGAGGGCTACACCTTC; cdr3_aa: CSVADGTGGEGYTF
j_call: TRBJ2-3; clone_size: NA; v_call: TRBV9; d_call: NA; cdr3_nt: TGTGCCAGCAGCGTATCTGGGGGCCGGGTGGGAGATACGCAGTATTTT; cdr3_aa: CASSVSGGRVGDTQYF
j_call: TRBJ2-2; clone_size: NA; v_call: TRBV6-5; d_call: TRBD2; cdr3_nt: TGTGCCAGCAGTTCAACCTGGGGGGGAGGCACCGGGGAGCTGTTTTTT; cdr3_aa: CASSSTWGGGTGELFF
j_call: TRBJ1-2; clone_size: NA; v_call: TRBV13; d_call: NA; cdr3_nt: TGTGCCAGCAGCAGCTCCGGGACTTCCCACCTAGCTAACTATGGCTACACCTTC; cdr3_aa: CASSSSGTSHLANYGYTF
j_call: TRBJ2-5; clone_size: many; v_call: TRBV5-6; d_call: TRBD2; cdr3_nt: TGTGCCAGCAGTCATAGCGGGAGAGGGGAGACCCAGTACTTC; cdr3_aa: CASSHSGRGETQYF
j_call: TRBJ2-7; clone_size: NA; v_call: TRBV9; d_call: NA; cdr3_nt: TGTGCCAGCAGCGAAGGGACAACGAGGGAGCAGTACTTC; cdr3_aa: CASSEGTTREQYF
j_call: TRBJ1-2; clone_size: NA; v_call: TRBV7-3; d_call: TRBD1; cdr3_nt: TGTGCCAGCAGCCCGGGAGGGACAGGGGGCAACTATGGCTACACCTTC; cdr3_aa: CASSPGGTGGNYGYTF
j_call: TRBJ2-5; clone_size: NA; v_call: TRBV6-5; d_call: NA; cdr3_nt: TGTGCCAGCGTCCGGGACAATTATCCCCAAGAGACCCAGTACTTC; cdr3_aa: CASVRDNYPQETQYF
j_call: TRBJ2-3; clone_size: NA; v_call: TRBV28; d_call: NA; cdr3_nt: TGTGCCAGCAGCCGCGGAGATACGCAGTATTTT; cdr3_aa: CASSRGDTQYF
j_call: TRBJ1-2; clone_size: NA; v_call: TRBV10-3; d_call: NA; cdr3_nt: TGTGCCATCAGTGACGAGGGAGCCTATGGCTACACCTTC; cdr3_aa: CAISDEGAYGYTF
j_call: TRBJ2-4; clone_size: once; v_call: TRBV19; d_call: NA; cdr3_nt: TGTGCCAGCGAACGTAGCGGAGGGGCCAAAAACATTCAGTACTTC; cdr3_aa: CASERSGGAKNIQYF
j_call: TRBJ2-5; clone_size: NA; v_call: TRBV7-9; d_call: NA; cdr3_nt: TGTGCCAGCAGCCCGAGGCTATCCGGGGTGAAGACCCAGTACTTC; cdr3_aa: CASSPRLSGVKTQYF
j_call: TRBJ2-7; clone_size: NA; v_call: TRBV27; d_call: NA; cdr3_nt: TGTGCCAGCAGTAAAACCCGGGGTGGGGAATACGAGCAGTACTTC; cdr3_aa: CASSKTRGGEYEQYF
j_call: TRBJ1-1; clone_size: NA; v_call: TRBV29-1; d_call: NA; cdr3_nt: TGCAGCGTTGAAGTTGACAGGAGGGCTTTCTTT; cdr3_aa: CSVEVDRRAFF
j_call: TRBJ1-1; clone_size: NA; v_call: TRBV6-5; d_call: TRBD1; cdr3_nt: TGTGCCAGCAGTGTACAGGGGAGTGAAGCTTTCTTT; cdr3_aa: CASSVQGSEAFF
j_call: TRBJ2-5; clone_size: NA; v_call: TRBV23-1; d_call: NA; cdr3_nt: TGCGCCAGCAGTCAACGCGGAGGGGAGACCCAGTACTTC; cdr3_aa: CASSQRGGETQYF
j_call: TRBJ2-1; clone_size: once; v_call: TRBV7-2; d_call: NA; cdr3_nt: TGTGCCAGCAGCTCCCAGGGCGGGGGCCCTCCCTACAATGAGCAGTTCTTC; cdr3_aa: CASSSQGGGPPYNEQFF
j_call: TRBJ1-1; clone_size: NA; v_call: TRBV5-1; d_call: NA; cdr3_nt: TGCGCCAGCAGCCGTAAGACAGGTGCCACTGAAGCTTTCTTT; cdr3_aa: CASSRKTGATEAFF
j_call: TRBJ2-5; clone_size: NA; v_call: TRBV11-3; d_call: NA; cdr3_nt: TGTGCCAGCAGCTCCGGCTTCAGAGAGACCCAGTACTTC; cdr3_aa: CASSSGFRETQYF
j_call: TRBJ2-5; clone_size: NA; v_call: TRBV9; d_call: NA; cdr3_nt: TGTGCCAGCAGCGTAGGGACGGGAAACGAAGAGACCCAGTACTTC; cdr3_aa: CASSVGTGNEETQYF
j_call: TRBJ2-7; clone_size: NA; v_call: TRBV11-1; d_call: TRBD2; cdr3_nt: TGTGCCAGCAGCTTGACCGGGACTAGCGGGTTCCACGAGCAGTACTTC; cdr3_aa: CASSLTGTSGFHEQYF
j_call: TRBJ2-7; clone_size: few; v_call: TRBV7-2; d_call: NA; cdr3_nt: TGTGCCAGCAGCTTAGATTGGCAATCCTACGAGCAGTACTTC; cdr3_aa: CASSLDWQSYEQYF
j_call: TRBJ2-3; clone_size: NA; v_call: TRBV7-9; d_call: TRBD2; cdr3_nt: TGTGCCAGCAGCTTCTTGGGGCGGGGGAGCACAGATACGCAGTATTTT; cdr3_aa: CASSFLGRGSTDTQYF
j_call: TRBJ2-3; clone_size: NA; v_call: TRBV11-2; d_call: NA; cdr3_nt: TGTGCCAGCAGCTTAGGGGGGAGTCCGACTTCGCCGGATACGCAGTATTTT; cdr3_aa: CASSLGGSPTSPDTQYF
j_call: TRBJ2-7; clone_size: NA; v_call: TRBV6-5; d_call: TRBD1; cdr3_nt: TGTGCCAGCAGTTACATGGACAGGGTAGGCGAGCAGTACTTC; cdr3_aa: CASSYMDRVGEQYF
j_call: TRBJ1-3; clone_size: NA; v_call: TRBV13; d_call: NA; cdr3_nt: TGTGCCAGCAGCTTAAGGGGCGCTTCATTAGGCCGGCTTGGAAACACCATATATTTT; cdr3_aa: CASSLRGASLGRLGNTIYF
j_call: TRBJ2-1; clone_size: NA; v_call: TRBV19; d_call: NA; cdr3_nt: TGTGCCAGTAGTGGAGCAGAAGCCCTCTACAATGAGCAGTTCTTC; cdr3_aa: CASSGAEALYNEQFF
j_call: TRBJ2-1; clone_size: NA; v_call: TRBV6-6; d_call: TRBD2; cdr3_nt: TGTGCCAGCAATGGCGGGAGCTCCTACAATGAGCAGTTCTTC; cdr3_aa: CASNGGSSYNEQFF
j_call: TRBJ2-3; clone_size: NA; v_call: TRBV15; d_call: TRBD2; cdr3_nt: TGTGCCACCAGCAGTAGACTAGCGGGCACAGATACGCAGTATTTT; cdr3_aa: CATSSRLAGTDTQYF
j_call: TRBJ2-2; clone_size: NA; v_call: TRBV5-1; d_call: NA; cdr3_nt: TGCGCCAGCAGCTTGGGACAGGGAGGTTTCGGGGAGCTGTTTTTT; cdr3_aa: CASSLGQGGFGELFF
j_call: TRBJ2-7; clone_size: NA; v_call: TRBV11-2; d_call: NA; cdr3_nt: TGTGCCAGCAGCTTTCCCGGGGCTACCTACGAGCAGTACTTC; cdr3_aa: CASSFPGATYEQYF
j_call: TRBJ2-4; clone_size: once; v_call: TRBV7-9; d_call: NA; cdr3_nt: TGTGCCAGCAGCCATGGGGTCGACAAAAACATTCAGTACTTC; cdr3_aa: CASSHGVDKNIQYF
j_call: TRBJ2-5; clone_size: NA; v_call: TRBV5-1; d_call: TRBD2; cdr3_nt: TGCGCCAGCAGCGCCGGGACTAGCTATGTTCAAGAGACCCAGTACTTC; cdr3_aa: CASSAGTSYVQETQYF
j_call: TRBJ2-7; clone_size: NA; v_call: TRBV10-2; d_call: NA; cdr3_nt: TGCGCCAGCAGTTACTTCCTCTCCTACGAGCAGTACTTC; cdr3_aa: CASSYFLSYEQYF
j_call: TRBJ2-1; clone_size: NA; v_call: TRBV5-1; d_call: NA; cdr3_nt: TGCGCCAGCAGCTCGGACGGGTACAATGAGCAGTTCTTC; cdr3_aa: CASSSDGYNEQFF
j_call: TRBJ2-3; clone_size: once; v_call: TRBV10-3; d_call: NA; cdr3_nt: TGTGCCATCAGTCTTGACAGCTCTAGCACAGATACGCAGTATTTT; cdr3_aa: CAISLDSSSTDTQYF
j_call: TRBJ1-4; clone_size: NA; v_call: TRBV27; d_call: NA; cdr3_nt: TGTGCCAGCAGATTGTACCAGGGTTATAATGAAAAACTGTTTTTT; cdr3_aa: CASRLYQGYNEKLFF
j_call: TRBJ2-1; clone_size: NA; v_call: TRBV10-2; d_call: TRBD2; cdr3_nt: TGCGCCAGCAGTGAGGTTGGCATCCCAGTGGCTAGCGGGAGGGCCCTGTTGGATGAGCAGTTCTTC; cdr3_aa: CASSEVGIPVASGRALLDEQFF
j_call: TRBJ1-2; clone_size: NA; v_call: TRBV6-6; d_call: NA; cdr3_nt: TGTGCCAGCAGTTACACCGAGGCCACCTATGGCTACACCTTC; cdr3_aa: CASSYTEATYGYTF
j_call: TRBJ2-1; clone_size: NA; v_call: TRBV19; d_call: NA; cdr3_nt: TGTGCCAGTAGGTCCTCGGGGGACCGCTACAATGAGCAGTTCTTC; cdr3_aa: CASRSSGDRYNEQFF
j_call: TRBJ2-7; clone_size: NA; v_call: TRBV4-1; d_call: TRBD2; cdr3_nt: TGCGCCAGCAGCCTGATAGCGGGGGTACCTTACGAGCAGTACTTC; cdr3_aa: CASSLIAGVPYEQYF
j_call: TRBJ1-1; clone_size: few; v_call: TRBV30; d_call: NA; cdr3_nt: TGTGCCTGGTCCCTGAGGGGGGAAGCTTTCTTT; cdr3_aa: CAWSLRGEAFF
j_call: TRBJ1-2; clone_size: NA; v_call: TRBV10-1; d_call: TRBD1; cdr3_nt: TGCGCCATAAAAGACAGGGAGGTCTATGGCTACACCTTC; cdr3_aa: CAIKDREVYGYTF
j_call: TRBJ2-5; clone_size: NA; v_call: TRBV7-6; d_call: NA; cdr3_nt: TGTGCCAGCAGCTTACTCAGGGGTGAGACCCAGTACTTC; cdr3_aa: CASSLLRGETQYF
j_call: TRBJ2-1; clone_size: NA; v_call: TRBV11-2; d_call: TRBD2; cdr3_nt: TGTGCCAGCAGCTTACTAGCGGGTTCGATTAATGAGCAGTTCTTC; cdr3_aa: CASSLLAGSINEQFF